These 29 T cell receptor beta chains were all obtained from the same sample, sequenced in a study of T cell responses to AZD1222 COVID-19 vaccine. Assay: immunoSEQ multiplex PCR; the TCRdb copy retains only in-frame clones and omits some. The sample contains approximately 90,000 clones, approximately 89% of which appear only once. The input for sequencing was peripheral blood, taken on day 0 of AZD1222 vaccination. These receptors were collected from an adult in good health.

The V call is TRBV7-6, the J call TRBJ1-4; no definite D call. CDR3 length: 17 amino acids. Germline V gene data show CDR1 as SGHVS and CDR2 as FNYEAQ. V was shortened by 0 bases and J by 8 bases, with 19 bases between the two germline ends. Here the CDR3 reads CASSLALRSGPQEKLFF. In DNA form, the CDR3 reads TGTGCCAGCAGCTTAGCGCTAAGGTCAGGACCGCAGGAAAAACTGTTTTTT.

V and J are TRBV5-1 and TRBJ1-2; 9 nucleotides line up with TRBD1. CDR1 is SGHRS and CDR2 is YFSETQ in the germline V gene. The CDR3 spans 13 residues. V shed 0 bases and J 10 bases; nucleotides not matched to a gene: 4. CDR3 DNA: TGCGCCAGCAGCTTGGAACAGGGGGCGATCTACACCTTC. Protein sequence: CASSLEQGAIYTF.

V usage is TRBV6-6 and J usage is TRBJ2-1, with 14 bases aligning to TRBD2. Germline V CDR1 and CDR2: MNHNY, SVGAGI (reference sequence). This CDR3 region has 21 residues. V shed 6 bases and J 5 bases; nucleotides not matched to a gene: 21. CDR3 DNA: TGTGCCAGCAGCAAGCGCTCTTCCGGGACTAGCGGGGGAAGGGTTCACAATGAGCAGTTCTTC. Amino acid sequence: CASSKRSSGTSGGRVHNEQFF.

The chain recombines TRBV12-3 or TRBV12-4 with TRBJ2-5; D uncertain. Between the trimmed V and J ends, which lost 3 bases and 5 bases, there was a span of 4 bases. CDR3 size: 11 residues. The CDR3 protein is CASSFRETQYF. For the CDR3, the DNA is TGTGCCAGCAGTTTTCGGGAGACCCAGTACTTC.

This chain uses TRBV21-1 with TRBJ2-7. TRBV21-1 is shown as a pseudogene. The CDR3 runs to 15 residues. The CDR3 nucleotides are TGTGCCAGCAGCAATCAACGGCCAAATGCAGAGGAGCAGTACTTC. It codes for CASSNQRPNAEEQYF.

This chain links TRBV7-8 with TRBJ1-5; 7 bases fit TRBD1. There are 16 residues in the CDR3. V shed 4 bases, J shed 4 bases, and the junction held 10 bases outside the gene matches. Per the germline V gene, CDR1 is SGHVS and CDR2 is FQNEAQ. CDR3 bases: TGTGCCAGCAGCTCCACCGGAGTCAGGGGGAATCAGCCCCAGCATTTT. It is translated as CASSSTGVRGNQPQHF. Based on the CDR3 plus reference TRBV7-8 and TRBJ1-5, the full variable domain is GAGVSQSPRYKVAKRGQDVALRCDPISGHVSLFWYQQALGQGPEFLTYFQNEAQLDKSGLPSDRFFAERPEGSVSTLKIQRTQQEDSAVYLCASSSTGVRGNQPQHFGDGTRLSIL.

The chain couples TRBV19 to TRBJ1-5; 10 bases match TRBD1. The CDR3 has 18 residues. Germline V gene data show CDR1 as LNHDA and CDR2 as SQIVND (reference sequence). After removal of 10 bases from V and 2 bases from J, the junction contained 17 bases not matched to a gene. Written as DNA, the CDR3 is TGTGCCACCAGGGGGGGACAGGGGAGTCTACAACGCAATCAGCCCCAGCATTTT. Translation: CATRGGQGSLQRNQPQHF.

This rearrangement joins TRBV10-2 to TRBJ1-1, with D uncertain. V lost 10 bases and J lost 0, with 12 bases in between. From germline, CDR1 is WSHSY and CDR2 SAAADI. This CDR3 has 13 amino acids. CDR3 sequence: CAISTQMNTEAFF. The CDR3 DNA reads TGCGCCATTTCGACACAAATGAACACTGAAGCTTTCTTT.

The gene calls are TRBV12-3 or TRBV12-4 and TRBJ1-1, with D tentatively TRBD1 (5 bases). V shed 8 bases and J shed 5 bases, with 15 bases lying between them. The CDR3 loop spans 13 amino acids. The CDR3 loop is CASGLSGTTEAFF. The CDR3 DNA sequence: TGTGCCAGCGGGCTCTCAGGGACGACTGAAGCTTTCTTT.

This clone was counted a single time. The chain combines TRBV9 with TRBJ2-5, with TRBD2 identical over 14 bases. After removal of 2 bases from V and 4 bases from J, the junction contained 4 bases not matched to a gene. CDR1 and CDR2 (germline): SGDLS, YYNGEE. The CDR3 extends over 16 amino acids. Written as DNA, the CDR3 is TGTGCCAGCAGCGTGACTAGCGGGGGGGCCGGAGAGACCCAGTACTTC. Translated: CASSVTSGGAGETQYF.

CDR3 nucleotides: TGCAGCGTCTTAAGCGGGGCCCTCGGGGGGAGTGAGCAGTTCTTC. This translates into CSVLSGALGGSEQFF. The rearrangement uses TRBV29-1 and TRBJ2-1, with TRBD2 matching over 7 bases. Germline lookup yields CDR1 SQVTM and CDR2 ANQGSEA. This CDR3 is 15 amino acids long. The V gene end was trimmed by 6 bases and the J gene end by 9 bases; junction bases not matched to a gene: 17.

The CDR3 loop reads CASSLGTSWKTQYF. The CDR3 DNA sequence: TGTGCCAGCAGCTTAGGGACTAGCTGGAAGACCCAGTACTTC. The J gene is TRBJ2-5, the V gene TRBV7-9; 8 bases match TRBD2. The length of the CDR3 is 14 residues. V shed 1 base, J shed 6 bases, and the junction held 4 bases outside the gene matches. Germline CDR1 reads SEHNR; CDR2 reads FQNEAQ (reference sequence).

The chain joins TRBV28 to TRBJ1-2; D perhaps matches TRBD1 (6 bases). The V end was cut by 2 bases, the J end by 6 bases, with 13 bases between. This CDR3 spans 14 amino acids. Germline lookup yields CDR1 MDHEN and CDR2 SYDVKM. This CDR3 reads CASSLRSRGHGYTF. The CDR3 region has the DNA TGTGCCAGCAGTTTAAGGTCCAGGGGCCATGGCTACACCTTC.

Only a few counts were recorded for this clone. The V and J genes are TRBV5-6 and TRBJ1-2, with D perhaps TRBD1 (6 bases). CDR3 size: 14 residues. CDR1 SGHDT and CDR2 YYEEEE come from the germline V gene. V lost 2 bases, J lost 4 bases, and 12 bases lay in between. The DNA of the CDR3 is TGTGCCAGCAGCTTTACAGGGAGGACCTATGGCTACACCTTC. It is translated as CASSFTGRTYGYTF.

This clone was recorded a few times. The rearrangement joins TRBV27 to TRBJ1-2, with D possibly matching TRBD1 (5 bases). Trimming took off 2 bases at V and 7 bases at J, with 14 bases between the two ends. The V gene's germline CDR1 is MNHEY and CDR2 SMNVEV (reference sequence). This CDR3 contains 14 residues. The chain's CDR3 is CASSLGRALSGYTF. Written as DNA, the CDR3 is TGTGCCAGCAGTTTAGGCAGGGCATTGTCTGGCTACACCTTC.

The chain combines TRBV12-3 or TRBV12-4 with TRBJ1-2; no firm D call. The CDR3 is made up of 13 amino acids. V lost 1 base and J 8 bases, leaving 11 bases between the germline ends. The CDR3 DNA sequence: TGTGCCAGCAGTTTAGGGTTGAAGGAGGGCTACACCTTC. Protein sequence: CASSLGLKEGYTF.

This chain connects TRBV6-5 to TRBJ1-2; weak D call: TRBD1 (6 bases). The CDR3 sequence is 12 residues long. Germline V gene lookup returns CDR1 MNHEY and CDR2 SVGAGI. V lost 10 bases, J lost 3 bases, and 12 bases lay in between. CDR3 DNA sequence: TGTGCCACAAGAGAGGGGGACTATGGCTACACCTTC. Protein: CATREGDYGYTF.

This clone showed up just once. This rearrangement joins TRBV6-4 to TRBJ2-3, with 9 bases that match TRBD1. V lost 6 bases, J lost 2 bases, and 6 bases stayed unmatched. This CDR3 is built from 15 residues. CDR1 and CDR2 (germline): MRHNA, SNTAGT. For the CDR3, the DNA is TGTGCCAGCAGCGCCGGGACAGGGTCCACAGATACGCAGTATTTT. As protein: CASSAGTGSTDTQYF.

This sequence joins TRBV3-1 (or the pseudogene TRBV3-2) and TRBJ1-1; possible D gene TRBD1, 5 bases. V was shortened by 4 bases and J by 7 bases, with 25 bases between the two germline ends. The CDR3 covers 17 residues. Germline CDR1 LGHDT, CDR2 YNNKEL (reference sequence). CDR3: CASSPRGREGSGVEAFF. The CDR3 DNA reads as TGTGCCAGCAGCCCCCGCGGAAGAGAGGGATCGGGGGTTGAAGCTTTCTTT.

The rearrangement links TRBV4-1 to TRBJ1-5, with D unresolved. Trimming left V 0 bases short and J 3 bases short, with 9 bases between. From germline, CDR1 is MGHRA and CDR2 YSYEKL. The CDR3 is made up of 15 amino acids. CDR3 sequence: CASSQEYTVNQPQHF. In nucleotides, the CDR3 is TGCGCCAGCAGCCAAGAGTACACGGTCAATCAGCCCCAGCATTTT.

The CDR3 DNA is TGTGCCAGCACTCTAACTAGCGGGGGCACCGGGGAGCTGTTTTTT. Translated, it gives CASTLTSGGTGELFF. The rearrangement uses TRBV6-6 and TRBJ2-2; 11 bases map to TRBD2. Germline trimming cut 7 bases from V and 4 bases from J; bases unmatched to any gene: 5. The CDR3 contains 15 residues. CDR1 is MNHNY and CDR2 is SVGAGI in the germline V gene (reference sequence).

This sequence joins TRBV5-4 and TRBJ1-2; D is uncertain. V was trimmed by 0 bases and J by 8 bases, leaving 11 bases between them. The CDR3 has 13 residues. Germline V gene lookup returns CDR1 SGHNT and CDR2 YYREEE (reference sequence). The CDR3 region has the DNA TGTGCCAGCAGCTTGGTGGAAGTCAGCGGCTACACCTTC. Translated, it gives CASSLVEVSGYTF.

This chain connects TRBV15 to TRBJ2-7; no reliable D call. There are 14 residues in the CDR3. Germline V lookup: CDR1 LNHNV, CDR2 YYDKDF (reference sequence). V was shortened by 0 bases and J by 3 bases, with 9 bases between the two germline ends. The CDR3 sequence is CATSRDKGNYEQYF. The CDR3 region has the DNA TGTGCCACCAGCAGAGATAAGGGCAACTACGAGCAGTACTTC. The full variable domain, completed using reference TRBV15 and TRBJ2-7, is DAMVIQNPRYQVTQFGKPVTLSCSQTLNHNVMYWYQQKSSQAPKLLFHYYDKDFNNEADTPDNFQSRRPNTSFCFLDIRSPGLGDTAMYLCATSRDKGNYEQYFGPGTRLTVT.

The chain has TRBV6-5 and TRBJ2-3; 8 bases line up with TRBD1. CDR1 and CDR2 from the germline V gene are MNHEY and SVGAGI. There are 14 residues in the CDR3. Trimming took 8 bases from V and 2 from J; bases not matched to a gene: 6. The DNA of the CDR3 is TGTGCCAGCTCCCAGGGGGCCTACACAGATACGCAGTATTTT. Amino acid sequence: CASSQGAYTDTQYF.

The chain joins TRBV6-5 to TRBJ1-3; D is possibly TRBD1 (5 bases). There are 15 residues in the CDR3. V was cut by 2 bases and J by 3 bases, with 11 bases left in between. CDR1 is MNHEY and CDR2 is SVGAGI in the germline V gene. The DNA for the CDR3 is TGTGCCAGCAGTTACCGGCAGGGACGTGGAAACACCATATATTTT. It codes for CASSYRQGRGNTIYF.

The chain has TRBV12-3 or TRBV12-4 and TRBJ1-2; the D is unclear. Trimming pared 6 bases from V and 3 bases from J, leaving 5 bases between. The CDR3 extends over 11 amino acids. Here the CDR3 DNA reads TGTGCCAGCAGAGCATACTATGGCTACACCTTC. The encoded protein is CASRAYYGYTF.

The CDR3 here is CASSTTGTGGVTNEKLFF. For the CDR3, the DNA is TGTGCCAGTAGTACCACCGGGACAGGGGGGGTAACTAATGAAAAACTGTTTTTT. The chain has TRBV19 and TRBJ1-4, with TRBD1 matching over 11 bases. The CDR3 extends over 18 amino acids. Losses at the gene ends were 4 bases for V and 1 base for J; bases not matched to a gene: 8. Germline values: CDR1 LNHDA, CDR2 SQIVND (reference sequence).

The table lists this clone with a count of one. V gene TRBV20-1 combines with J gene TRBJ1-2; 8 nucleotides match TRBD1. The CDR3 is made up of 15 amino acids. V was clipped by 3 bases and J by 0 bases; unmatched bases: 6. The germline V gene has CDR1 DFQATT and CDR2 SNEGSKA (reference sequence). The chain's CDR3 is CSASSRGRANYGYTF. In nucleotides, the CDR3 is TGCAGTGCTAGTTCCAGGGGGCGAGCTAACTATGGCTACACCTTC.

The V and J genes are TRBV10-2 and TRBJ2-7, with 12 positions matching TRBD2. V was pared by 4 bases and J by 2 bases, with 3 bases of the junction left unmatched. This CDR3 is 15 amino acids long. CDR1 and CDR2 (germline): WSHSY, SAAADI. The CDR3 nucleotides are TGCGCCAGCAGTGGGGGGACTAGCGGGCCCTACGAGCAGTACTTC. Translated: CASSGGTSGPYEQYF.